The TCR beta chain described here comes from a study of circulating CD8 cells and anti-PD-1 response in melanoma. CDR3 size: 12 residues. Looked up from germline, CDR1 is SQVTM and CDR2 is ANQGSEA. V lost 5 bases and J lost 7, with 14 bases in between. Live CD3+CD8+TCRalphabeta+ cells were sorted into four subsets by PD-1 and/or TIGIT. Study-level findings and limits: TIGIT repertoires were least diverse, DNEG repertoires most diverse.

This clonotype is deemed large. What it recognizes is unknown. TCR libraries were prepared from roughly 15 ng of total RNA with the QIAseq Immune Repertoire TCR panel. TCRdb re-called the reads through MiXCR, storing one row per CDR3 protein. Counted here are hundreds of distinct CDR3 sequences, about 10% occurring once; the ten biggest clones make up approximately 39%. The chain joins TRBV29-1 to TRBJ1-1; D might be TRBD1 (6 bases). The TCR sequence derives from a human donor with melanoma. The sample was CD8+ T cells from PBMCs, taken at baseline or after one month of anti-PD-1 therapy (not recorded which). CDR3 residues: CSVLGGQNEAFF. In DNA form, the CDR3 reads TGCAGCGTTCTCGGGGGGCAAAATGAAGCTTTCTTT.